The TCR beta chain under discussion was sequenced for a study of blood T cell repertoires in COVID-19. About the study: Spain, Italy and the United States supplied samples that represented acute and convalescent COVID-19. PBMCs, B-cell-depleted T cells, or T cells provided the cDNA or gDNA that made up the material.

In germline, CDR1 is SGDLS, CDR2 YYNGEE. V lost 0 bases and J lost 0, with 11 bases in between. This CDR3 has 16 residues. Clones were read by immunoSEQ multiplex PCR, and TCRdb kept only the in-frame ones, dropping some. The table has roughly 430,000 clones, approximately 91% seen once. Participants had their cohort set by participant-reported clinical history. The chain couples TRBV9 to TRBJ2-3; no definite D call. The material sequenced was PBMCs or T cells enriched from blood (not recorded which). This TCR derives from a woman aged 40-49 years with acute COVID-19. This CDR3 is CASSVGSYRSTDTQYF. CDR3 sequence (DNA): TGTGCCAGCAGCGTAGGGAGCTACCGTAGCACAGATACGCAGTATTTT. The full variable domain, rest sourced from reference TRBV9 and TRBJ2-3, is DSGVTQTPKHLITATGQRVTLRCSPRSGDLSVYWYQQSLDQGLQFLIQYYNGEERAKGNILERFSAQQFPDLHSELNLSSLELGDSALYFCASSVGSYRSTDTQYFGPGTRLTVL.